The 17 T cell receptor beta chains in this list originate from one sample, sequenced in a study of OX40 agonist ivuxolimab in advanced cancers. The method was immunoSEQ multiplex PCR; TCRdb's version includes in-frame clones alone and lacks a portion of them. The sample yields under 85,000 clones, roughly nine tenths seen once. Specimen: CD4+ or CD8+ T cells sorted from blood, collected in a trial of the OX40 agonist ivuxolimab. The source is an adult with an advanced solid tumor such as melanoma, head and neck, liver or kidney cancer.

This chain connects TRBV7-9 to TRBJ2-1, with 11 bases that match TRBD2. The CDR3 runs 16 residues. Losses at the gene ends were 4 bases for V and 2 bases for J; bases not matched to a gene: 4. CDR1 and CDR2 (germline): SEHNR, FQNEAQ (reference sequence). CDR3 sequence (DNA): TGTGCCAGCAGCTACGGTAGCGGGAGGGCCTACAATGAGCAGTTCTTC. The encoded protein is CASSYGSGRAYNEQFF.

The V and J genes are TRBV19 and TRBJ2-2, with D perhaps matching TRBD2 (5 bases). The germline gives CDR1 LNHDA, CDR2 SQIVND (reference sequence). The V and J ends lost 6 bases and 1 base respectively, with 9 bases between them. The CDR3 loop spans 14 amino acids. The CDR3 reads CASSSRGNTGELFF. The CDR3 DNA follows: TGTGCCAGTAGCTCACGGGGGAACACCGGGGAGCTGTTTTTT.

This sequence joins TRBV6-5 and TRBJ1-3; TRBD1 aligns across 7 bases. This CDR3 comprises 13 residues. The V gene end was trimmed by 6 bases and the J gene end by 5 bases; junction bases not matched to a gene: 4. CDR1 MNHEY and CDR2 SVGAGI come from the germline V gene. For the CDR3, the DNA is TGTGCCAGCAGACGGGACAGCAGAAACACCATATATTTT. Its translation is CASRRDSRNTIYF.

The J gene is TRBJ2-2, the V gene TRBV7-8; 11 bases match TRBD2. Germline V CDR1 and CDR2: SGHVS, FQNEAQ. CDR3 size: 15 residues. J lost 5 bases, V lost 5 bases, and 4 bases had no gene match. The CDR3 loop reads CASSTSGRGTGELFF. DNA of the CDR3: TGTGCCAGCAGCACTAGCGGGAGAGGGACCGGGGAGCTGTTTTTT.

The V and J genes are TRBV28 and TRBJ2-4; D may be TRBD1 (6 bases). The CDR3 is made up of 18 amino acids. CDR1 and CDR2 from the germline V gene are MDHEN and SYDVKM. Trimming pared 2 bases from V and 0 bases from J, leaving 17 bases between. CDR3 sequence reads: CASSLGIRDTLAKNIQYF. CDR3 DNA sequence: TGTGCCAGCAGTTTAGGTATCCGGGACACGCTAGCCAAAAACATTCAGTACTTC.

The sample holds one count of this clone. The same CDR3 also results from other DNA sequences found in this sample. The rearrangement uses TRBV7-2 and TRBJ2-7; D is possibly TRBD1 (6 bases). The V gene's germline CDR1 is SGHTA and CDR2 FQGNSA. This CDR3 is built from 15 residues. Deletions cut 0 bases from V and 0 bases from J, with 9 bases between. CDR3 in amino acids: CASSLAGTSSYEQYF. The CDR3 DNA follows: TGTGCCAGCAGCTTAGCGGGGACAAGCTCCTACGAGCAGTACTTC.

The J gene is TRBJ2-3, the V gene TRBV7-3, with a possible D match to TRBD2 (5 bases). The length of the CDR3 is 13 residues. The V gene lost 0 bases and the J gene lost 9 bases, with 10 bases spanning the gap. Germline V gives CDR1 SGHTA, CDR2 FQGTGA. DNA for the CDR3: TGTGCCAGCAGCTTAACTGGGAGTGGAACGCAGTATTTT. This gives the protein CASSLTGSGTQYF.

This chain connects TRBV28 to TRBJ1-3, with TRBD1 as a possible D gene (6 bases). Looked up from germline, CDR1 is MDHEN and CDR2 is SYDVKM. CDR3 size: 13 residues. V was trimmed by 3 bases and J by 3 bases, leaving 6 bases between them. CDR3 sequence: CASSLTGGNTIYF. The DNA of the CDR3 is TGTGCCAGCAGTTTGACAGGTGGAAACACCATATATTTT.

CDR3 amino acids: CASSNQGAAGNTIYF. Here the CDR3 DNA reads TGTGCCAGCTCGAATCAGGGGGCTGCTGGAAACACCATATATTTT. This sequence joins TRBV18 and TRBJ1-3; 8 bases are shared with TRBD1. Germline V gives CDR1 KGHSH, CDR2 LQKENI. The CDR3 has 15 amino acids. The V gene end was trimmed by 6 bases and the J gene end by 2 bases; junction bases not matched to a gene: 6.

With respect to this clone: The sample has other DNA sequences that encode this CDR3 too. The genes are TRBV10-3 and TRBJ2-7; maybe TRBD2 (5 bases). Germline V gene data show CDR1 as ENHRY and CDR2 as SYGVKD. Between the trimmed V and J ends, which lost 6 bases and 7 bases, there was a span of 19 bases. The CDR3 runs to 14 residues. The CDR3 protein is CAIRASGARYEQYF. The CDR3 DNA sequence: TGTGCCATCAGGGCGAGCGGAGCGAGGTATGAGCAGTACTTC.

The chain has TRBV4-2 and TRBJ2-3; 8 bases are a match to TRBD2. Germline CDR1 reads LGHNA; CDR2 reads YNFKEQ. The CDR3 totals 16 residues. J was trimmed by 3 bases and V by 8 bases; bases with no gene match: 13. The CDR3 protein is CASGWSGSRGTDTQYF. CDR3 bases: TGTGCCAGCGGATGGAGCGGGAGCAGAGGAACAGATACGCAGTATTTT.

CDR3 sequence: CASSYGNTGELFF. The CDR3 DNA sequence: TGTGCCAGCAGTTACGGGAACACCGGGGAGCTGTTTTTT. This chain uses TRBV25-1 with TRBJ2-2; D not resolved. Trimming stripped 5 bases from V and 1 base from J, with 5 bases between. CDR3 length equals 13 residues. CDR1 and CDR2 from the germline V gene are MGHDK and SYGVNS.

The chain is built from TRBV29-1 and TRBJ2-3; the D is unclear. CDR1 and CDR2 (germline): SQVTM, ANQGSEA. This CDR3 region has 12 residues. V was clipped by 7 bases and J by 1 base, with 9 bases between them. This CDR3 is CSESVGTDTQYF. CDR3 DNA: TGCAGCGAAAGCGTCGGCACAGATACGCAGTATTTT.

CDR3 region: CASSLETSYEQFF. DNA of the CDR3: TGTGCCAGCAGCTTAGAGACTAGCTATGAGCAGTTCTTC. This chain uses TRBV11-3 with TRBJ2-1; 7 nucleotides match TRBD2. The CDR3 extends over 13 amino acids. V dropped 0 bases and J dropped 8; count of bases not matched to a gene: 1. Germline V gives CDR1 SGHNT, CDR2 YENEEA. Combining the CDR3 with reference TRBV11-3 and TRBJ2-1 gives the whole variable domain EAGVVQSPRYKIIEKKQPVAFWCNPISGHNTLYWYLQNLGQGPELLIRYENEEAVDDSQLPKDRFSAERLKGVDSTLKIQPAELGDSAVYLCASSLETSYEQFFGPGTRLTVL.

The J gene is TRBJ2-7, the V gene TRBV19; D is possibly TRBD1 or TRBD2 (5 bases each). Germline V gene data show CDR1 as LNHDA and CDR2 as SQIVND (reference sequence). Deletions cut 7 bases from V and 2 bases from J, with 15 bases between. The CDR3 is 14 residues long. The CDR3 protein is CASTGTDHPYEQYF. Written as DNA, the CDR3 is TGTGCCAGTACCGGGACGGACCACCCCTACGAGCAGTACTTC. Based on the CDR3 plus reference TRBV19 and TRBJ2-7, the full variable domain is DGGITQSPKYLFRKEGQNVTLSCEQNLNHDAMYWYRQDPGQGLRLIYYSQIVNDFQKGDIAEGYSVSREKKESFPLTVTSAQKNPTAFYLCASTGTDHPYEQYFGPGTRLTVT.

This rearrangement joins TRBV7-3 to TRBJ2-5; 11 bases line up with TRBD2. This CDR3 is 15 amino acids long. Germline lookup yields CDR1 SGHTA and CDR2 FQGTGA. The V gene end was trimmed by 5 bases and the J gene end by 5 bases; junction bases not matched to a gene: 7. This CDR3 reads CASSKGTSGGETQYF. As DNA, the CDR3 is TGTGCCAGCAGCAAGGGGACTAGCGGAGGGGAGACCCAGTACTTC.

With respect to this clone: Its ends do not fully match the called genes, so a read error is possible. This chain uses TRBV10-3 with TRBJ2-7; TRBD1 matches at 7 bases. The CDR3 covers 11 residues. CDR1 and CDR2 (germline): ENHRY, SYGVKD. As DNA, the CDR3 is TGTGCCATCAGTGAGCGAGACAGGGTATTCTTC. Protein: CAISERDRVFF.